The 2 T cell receptor beta chains in this list originate from one sample, sequenced in a study of Ad26.COV2.S vaccination and SARS-CoV-2 variants. Generated by immunoSEQ multiplex PCR, the TCRdb table keeps only in-frame clones and is missing some. Here the sample spans around 270,000 clones, roughly 85% being singletons. Stated treatment: around 19 received Ad26.COV2.S at low or high dose, single or two shots; roughly five received placebo; per-sample allocation not given. Material that was analyzed had been drawn on day 63 after the first vaccine or placebo injection. Specimen: peripheral blood, collected in a trial of Ad26.COV2.S vaccine versus placebo. The receptors were sampled from a person between 18 and 60 years old who received the Ad26.COV2.S COVID-19 vaccine or a placebo.

The CDR3 sequence is CASSYLITQGDNSPLHF. For the CDR3, the DNA is TGTGCCAGCAGTTATTTAATAACCCAGGGTGATAATTCACCCCTCCACTTT. The chain joins TRBV6-8 to TRBJ1-6; D possibly corresponds to TRBD1 (5 bases). Germline lookup yields CDR1 MNHGY and CDR2 SAAAGT. The CDR3 extends over 17 amino acids. Trimming took off 3 bases at V and 5 bases at J, with 17 bases between the two ends.

This sequence joins TRBV6-5 and TRBJ2-1; no firm D call. Germline CDR1 and CDR2: MNHEY and SVGAGI. The CDR3 contains 13 residues. The V end was cut by 4 bases, the J end by 10 bases, with 14 bases between. CDR3 nucleotide sequence: TGTGCCAGCAGTTCCCGGACGCGGATGGAGCAGTTCTTC. This codes for CASSSRTRMEQFF.